These 10 T cell receptor beta chains were sequenced from one sample in a study of brain T cells in children with intractable seizures. Time point meaning: blood from clinic visit 5 months post-surgery; TSC patient then seizure free. Libraries were prepared by immunoSEQ multiplex PCR; TCRdb keeps only in-frame clonotypes and omits some of them. The data contain 340,000 or so clones, over 90% of them singletons. Specimen: peripheral blood, collected about 5 months after surgery. The origin of the receptors is a boy in the first two years of life with tuberous sclerosis and intractable seizures.

This clone is a singleton in its sample. The chain combines TRBV29-1 with TRBJ2-1, with a possible D match to TRBD2 (5 bases). The CDR3 consists of 14 residues. V lost 8 bases, J lost 0 bases, and 14 bases lay in between. Germline V gives CDR1 SQVTM, CDR2 ANQGSEA. The CDR3 is CSSEGPSSYNEQFF. CDR3 coding DNA: TGCAGCTCCGAGGGCCCTAGCTCCTACAATGAGCAGTTCTTC.

This clone occurred a few times. For the CDR3, the DNA is TGTGCCAGCAGCCCCCGGCTAGCGGTTAGCGGGGAGCTGTTTTTT. Translation: CASSPRLAVSGELFF. This chain uses TRBV7-6 with TRBJ2-2, with TRBD2 matching 7 bases. V dropped 5 bases and J dropped 7; count of bases not matched to a gene: 10. The CDR3 has 15 amino acids. Germline V gene sequence: CDR1 SGHVS, CDR2 FNYEAQ.

The chain carries TRBV19 and TRBJ1-5; D unresolved. The V and J ends lost 7 bases and 2 bases respectively, with 18 bases between them. This CDR3 is built from 16 residues. Germline values: CDR1 LNHDA, CDR2 SQIVND (reference sequence). This CDR3 reads CASTDPPGKGNQPQHF. The CDR3 DNA reads TGTGCCAGTACCGACCCCCCGGGGAAGGGCAATCAGCCCCAGCATTTT. Filled out from reference TRBV19 and TRBJ1-5, the complete variable domain reads DGGITQSPKYLFRKEGQNVTLSCEQNLNHDAMYWYRQDPGQGLRLIYYSQIVNDFQKGDIAEGYSVSREKKESFPLTVTSAQKNPTAFYLCASTDPPGKGNQPQHFGDGTRLSIL.

A remark on this clone: This sample also contains other DNA sequences that code for the same CDR3. The chain joins TRBV3-1 (or the pseudogene TRBV3-2) to TRBJ2-1; D uncertain. This CDR3 has 12 residues. V gave up 1 base and J gave up 6 bases, with 4 bases separating them. Germline loops: CDR1 LGHDT, CDR2 YNNKEL (reference sequence). CDR3 residues: CASSQVPNEQFF. DNA for the CDR3: TGTGCCAGCAGCCAAGTACCCAATGAGCAGTTCTTC.

The chain links TRBV5-1 to TRBJ2-5; 9 nucleotides line up with TRBD1. CDR1 SGHRS and CDR2 YFSETQ come from the germline V gene. With 2 bases clipped from V and 5 bases from J, the junction kept 7 bases outside the gene matches. This CDR3 is 15 amino acids long. CDR3 residues: CASSFRDREAETQYF. In nucleotides, the CDR3 is TGCGCCAGCAGCTTCCGGGACAGGGAGGCGGAGACCCAGTACTTC.

The chain employs TRBV21-1 and TRBJ1-2. TRBV21-1 is described as a pseudogene. The CDR3 loop spans 9 amino acids. CDR3 coding DNA: TGTGCCAGCAGCTTTGGCTACACCTTC. It specifies CASSFGYTF.

Turning to this clone: The identical CDR3 is also encoded by other nucleotide sequences in the sample. The rearrangement uses TRBV5-6 and TRBJ2-3; D gene unclear. The CDR3 covers 11 residues. Trimming removed 0 bases at V and 7 bases at J, with 3 bases between. The germline V gene encodes CDR1 SGHDT and CDR2 YYEEEE. DNA for the CDR3: TGTGCCAGCAGCTTGGGATATACGCAGTATTTT. Its translation: CASSLGYTQYF.

The V call is TRBV4-1, the J call TRBJ1-1, with a possible D match to TRBD1 (5 bases). V was shortened by 0 bases and J by 4 bases, with 18 bases between the two germline ends. CDR1 is MGHRA and CDR2 is YSYEKL in the germline V gene. The CDR3 loop spans 17 amino acids. The chain's CDR3 is CASSQDVRVRASTEAFF. The CDR3 bases are TGCGCCAGCAGCCAAGATGTCAGGGTTAGGGCGTCCACTGAAGCTTTCTTT.

The chain has TRBV5-6 and TRBJ2-5; possibly TRBD2 for D (7 bases). CDR3 size: 15 residues. V was shortened by 1 base and J by 2 bases, with 12 bases between the two germline ends. Germline CDR1 is SGHDT and CDR2 is YYEEEE. The CDR3 loop is CASSLTGRGQETQYF. CDR3 sequence (DNA): TGTGCCAGCAGCTTGACAGGGAGGGGGCAAGAGACCCAGTACTTC.

CDR3 region: CASSLEGGQWTDTQYF. The DNA for the CDR3 is TGTGCCAGTAGTCTGGAAGGGGGCCAATGGACAGATACGCAGTATTTT. The V and J genes are TRBV19 and TRBJ2-3; 7 nucleotides match TRBD1. CDR3 size: 16 residues. V lost 5 bases, J lost 3 bases, and 11 bases stayed unmatched. Germline V CDR1 and CDR2: LNHDA, SQIVND (reference sequence).